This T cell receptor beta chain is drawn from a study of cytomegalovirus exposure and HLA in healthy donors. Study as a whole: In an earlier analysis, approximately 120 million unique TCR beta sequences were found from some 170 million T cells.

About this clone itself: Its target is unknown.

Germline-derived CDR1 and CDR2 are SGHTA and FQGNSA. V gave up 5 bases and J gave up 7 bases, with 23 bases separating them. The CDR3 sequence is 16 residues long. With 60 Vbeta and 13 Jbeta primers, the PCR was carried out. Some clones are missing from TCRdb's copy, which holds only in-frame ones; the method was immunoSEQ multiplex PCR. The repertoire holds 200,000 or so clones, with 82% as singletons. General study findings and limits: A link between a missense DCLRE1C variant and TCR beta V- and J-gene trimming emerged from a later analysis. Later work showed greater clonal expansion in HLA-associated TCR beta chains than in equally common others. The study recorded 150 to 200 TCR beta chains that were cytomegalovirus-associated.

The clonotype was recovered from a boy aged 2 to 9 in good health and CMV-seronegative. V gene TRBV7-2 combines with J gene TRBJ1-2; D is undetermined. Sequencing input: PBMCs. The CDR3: CASSPRGRSIGGGYTF. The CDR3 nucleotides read TGTGCCAGCAGCCCCCGAGGGAGGAGTATTGGAGGTGGCTACACCTTC.